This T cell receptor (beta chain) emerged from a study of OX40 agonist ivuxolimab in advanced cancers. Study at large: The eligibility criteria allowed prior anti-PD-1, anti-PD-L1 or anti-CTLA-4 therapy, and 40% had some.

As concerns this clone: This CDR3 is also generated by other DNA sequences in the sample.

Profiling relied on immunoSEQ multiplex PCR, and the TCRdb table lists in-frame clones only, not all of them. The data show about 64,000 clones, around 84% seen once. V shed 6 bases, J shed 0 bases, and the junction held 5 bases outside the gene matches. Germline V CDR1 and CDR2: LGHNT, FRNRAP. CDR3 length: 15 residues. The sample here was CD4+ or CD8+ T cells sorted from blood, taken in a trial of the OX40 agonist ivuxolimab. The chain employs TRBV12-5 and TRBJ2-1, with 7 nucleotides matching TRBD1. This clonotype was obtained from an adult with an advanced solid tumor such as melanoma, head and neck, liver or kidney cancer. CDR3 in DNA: TGTGCTAGTGGCCCGGGACAGAGCTCCTACAATGAGCAGTTCTTC. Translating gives CASGPGQSSYNEQFF.